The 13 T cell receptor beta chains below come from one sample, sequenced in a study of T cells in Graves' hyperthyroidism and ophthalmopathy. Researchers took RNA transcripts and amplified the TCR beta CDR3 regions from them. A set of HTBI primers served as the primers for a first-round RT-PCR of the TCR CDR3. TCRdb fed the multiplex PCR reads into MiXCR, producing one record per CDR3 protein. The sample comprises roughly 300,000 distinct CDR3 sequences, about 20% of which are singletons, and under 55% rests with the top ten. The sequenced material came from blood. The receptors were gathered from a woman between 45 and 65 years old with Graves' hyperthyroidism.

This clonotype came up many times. The CDR3 protein is CASTLTGRETQYF. The DNA of the CDR3 is TGTGCCAGCACCTTGACAGGGAGAGAGACCCAGTACTTC. V usage is TRBV28 and J usage is TRBJ2-5; 7 bases are a match to TRBD1. This CDR3 is built from 13 residues. Germline-derived CDR1 and CDR2 are MDHEN and SYDVKM. Trimming at V came to 7 bases and at J to 4 bases, leaving 6 bases not matched to a gene.

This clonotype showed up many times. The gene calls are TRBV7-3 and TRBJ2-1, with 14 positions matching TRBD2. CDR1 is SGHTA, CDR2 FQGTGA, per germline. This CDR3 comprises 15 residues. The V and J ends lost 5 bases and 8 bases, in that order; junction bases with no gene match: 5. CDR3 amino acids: CASSARTSGRHEQFF. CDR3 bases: TGTGCCAGCAGCGCACGGACTAGCGGGAGGCATGAGCAGTTCTTC.

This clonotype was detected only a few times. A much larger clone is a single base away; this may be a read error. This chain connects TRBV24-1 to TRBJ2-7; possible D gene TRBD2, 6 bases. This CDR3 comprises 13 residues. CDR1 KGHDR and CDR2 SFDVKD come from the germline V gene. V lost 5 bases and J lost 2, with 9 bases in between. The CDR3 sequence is CATSASGAYEQYF. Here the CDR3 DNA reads TGTGCCACCAGTGCTTCGGGGGCCTACGAGCAGTACTTC.

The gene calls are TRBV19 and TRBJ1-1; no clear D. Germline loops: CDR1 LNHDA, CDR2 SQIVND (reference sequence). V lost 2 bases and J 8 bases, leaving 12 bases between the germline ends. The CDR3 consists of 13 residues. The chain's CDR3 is CASSINTGSEAFF. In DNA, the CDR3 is TGTGCCAGTAGTATAAACACCGGATCGGAAGCTTTCTTT.

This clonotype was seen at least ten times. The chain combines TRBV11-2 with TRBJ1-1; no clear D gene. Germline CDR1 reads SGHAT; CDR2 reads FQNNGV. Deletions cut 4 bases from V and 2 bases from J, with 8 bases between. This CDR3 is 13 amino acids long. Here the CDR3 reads CASSSLANTEAFF. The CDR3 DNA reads TGTGCCAGCAGCTCCCTTGCAAACACTGAAGCTTTCTTT. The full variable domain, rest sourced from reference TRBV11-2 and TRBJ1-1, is EAGVAQSPRYKIIEKRQSVAFWCNPISGHATLYWYQQILGQGPKLLIQFQNNGVVDDSQLPKDRFSAERLKGVDSTLKIQPAKLEDSAVYLCASSSLANTEAFFGQGTRLTVV.

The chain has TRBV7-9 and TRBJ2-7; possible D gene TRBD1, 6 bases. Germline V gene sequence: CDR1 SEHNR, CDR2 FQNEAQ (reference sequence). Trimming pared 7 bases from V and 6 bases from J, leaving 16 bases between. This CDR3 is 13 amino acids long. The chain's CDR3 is CASTVTGTAEQYF. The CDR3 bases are TGTGCCAGCACCGTTACAGGGACGGCCGAGCAGTACTTC. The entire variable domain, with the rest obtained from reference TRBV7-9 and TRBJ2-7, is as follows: DTGVSQNPRHKITKRGQNVTFRCDPISEHNRLYWYRQTLGQGPEFLTYFQNEAQLEKSRLLSDRFSAERPKGSFSTLEIQRTEQGDSAMYLCASTVTGTAEQYFGPGTRLTVT.

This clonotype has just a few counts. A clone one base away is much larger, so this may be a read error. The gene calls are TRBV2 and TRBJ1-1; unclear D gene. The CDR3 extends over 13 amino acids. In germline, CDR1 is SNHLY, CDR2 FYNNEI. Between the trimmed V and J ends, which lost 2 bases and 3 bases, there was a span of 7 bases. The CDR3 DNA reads TGTGCCAGCAGTGAAACCGCTTACACTGAAGCTTTCTTT. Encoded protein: CASSETAYTEAFF.

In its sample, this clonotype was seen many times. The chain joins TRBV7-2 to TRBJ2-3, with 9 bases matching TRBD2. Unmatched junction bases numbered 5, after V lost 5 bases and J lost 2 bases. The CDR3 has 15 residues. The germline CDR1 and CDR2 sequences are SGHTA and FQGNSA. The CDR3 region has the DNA TGTGCCAGCAGCCAGACTAGCGGTGCCACAGATACGCAGTATTTT. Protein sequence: CASSQTSGATDTQYF.

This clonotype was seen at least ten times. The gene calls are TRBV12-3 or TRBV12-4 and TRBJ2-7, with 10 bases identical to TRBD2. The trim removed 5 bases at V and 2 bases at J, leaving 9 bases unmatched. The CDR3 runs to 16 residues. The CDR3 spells CASSPGRSGRPYEQYF. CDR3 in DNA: TGTGCCAGCAGTCCCGGTCGTAGCGGGAGGCCCTACGAGCAGTACTTC.

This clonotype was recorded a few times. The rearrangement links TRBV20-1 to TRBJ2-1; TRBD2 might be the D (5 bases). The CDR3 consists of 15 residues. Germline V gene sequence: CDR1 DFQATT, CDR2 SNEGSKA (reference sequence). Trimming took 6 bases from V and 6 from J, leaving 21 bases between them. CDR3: CSAKTTQQFFNEQFF. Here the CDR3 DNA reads TGCAGTGCGAAGACTACCCAACAATTCTTCAATGAGCAGTTCTTC.

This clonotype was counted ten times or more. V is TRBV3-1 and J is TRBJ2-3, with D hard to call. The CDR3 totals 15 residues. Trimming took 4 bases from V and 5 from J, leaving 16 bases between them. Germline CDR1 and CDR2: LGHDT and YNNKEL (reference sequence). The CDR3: CASSPTLAREDTQYF. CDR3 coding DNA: TGTGCCAGCAGCCCCACTTTAGCCCGCGAAGATACGCAGTATTTT.

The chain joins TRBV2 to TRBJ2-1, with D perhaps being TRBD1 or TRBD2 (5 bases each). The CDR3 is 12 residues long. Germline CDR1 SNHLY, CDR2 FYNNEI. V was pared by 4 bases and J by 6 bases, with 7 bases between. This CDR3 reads CASSVGTNEQFF. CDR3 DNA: TGTGCCAGCAGTGTTGGGACCAATGAGCAGTTCTTC.

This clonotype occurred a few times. Here the CDR3 reads CAISAGSLNTGELFF. As DNA, the CDR3 is TGTGCCATCAGTGCGGGCAGTTTGAACACCGGGGAGCTGTTTTTT. The J gene is TRBJ2-2, the V gene TRBV10-3; D is undetermined. V gave up 4 bases and J gave up 1 base, with 10 bases separating them. This CDR3 comprises 15 residues. CDR1 is ENHRY, CDR2 SYGVKD, per germline.